This record covers a single T cell receptor (beta chain). No antigen is known for it. Trimming removed 6 bases from V and 5 bases from J; junction bases left unmatched: 8. CDR1 is MNHNS, CDR2 SASEGT, per germline. This CDR3 has 14 residues. This specimen belongs to a study of cytomegalovirus exposure and HLA in healthy donors. Study-wide results and caveats: The authors enumerated under 200 TCR beta chains as linked to cytomegalovirus.

TCRdb's copy holds only in-frame clones and misses some; the assay was immunoSEQ multiplex PCR. Among 55,000 to 75,000 clones listed, 94% were seen once. The specimen sequenced was PBMCs. The receptor was isolated from a man aged 18-30 years in good health and CMV-seropositive. The chain is built from TRBV6-1 and TRBJ1-2, with TRBD1 matching 8 bases. DNA for the CDR3: TGTGCCAGCAGGGACAGGGCGGCACAATATGGCTACACCTTC. This encodes CASRDRAAQYGYTF.